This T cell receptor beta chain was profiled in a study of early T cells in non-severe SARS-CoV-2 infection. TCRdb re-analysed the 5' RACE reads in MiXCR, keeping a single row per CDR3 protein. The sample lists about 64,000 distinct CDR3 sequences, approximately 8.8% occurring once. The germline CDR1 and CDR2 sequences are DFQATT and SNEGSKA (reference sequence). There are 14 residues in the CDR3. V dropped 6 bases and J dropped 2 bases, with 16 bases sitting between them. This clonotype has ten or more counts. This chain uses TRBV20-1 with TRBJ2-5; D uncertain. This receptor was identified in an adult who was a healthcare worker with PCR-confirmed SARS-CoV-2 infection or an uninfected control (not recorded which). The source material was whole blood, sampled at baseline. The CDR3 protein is CSAQSIGGQETQYF. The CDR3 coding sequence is TGCAGTGCCCAGTCGATCGGCGGACAAGAGACCCAGTACTTC.